This entry lists 25 T cell receptor beta chains sequenced from one sample in a study of T-cell reconstitution after alpha-beta-depleted transplantation in children. Library preparation (for TCRbeta) was performed with unique molecular identifiers. TCRdb used MiXCR to reprocess the PCR reads, holding one entry per CDR3 protein. The data show a few hundred thousand distinct CDR3 sequences, roughly a tenth seen once. Sequencing was performed on PBMCs, taken before TCRalphabeta/CD19-depleted stem cell transplant. The receptors stem from a boy under three years old with acute myeloid leukemia, due to receive a stem cell transplant.

This clonotype has a count of ten or more. The J gene is TRBJ2-5, the V gene TRBV28, with D tentatively TRBD2 (5 bases). This CDR3 has 16 amino acids. With 3 bases removed from V and 4 bases from J, the gap between germline ends came to 18 bases. Germline V CDR1 and CDR2: MDHEN, SYDVKM. DNA of the CDR3: TGTGCCAGCAGTTTGCCCTCCAACAGTGGAGGAGAGACCCAGTACTTC. Protein: CASSLPSNSGGETQYF.

Ten or more counts support this clonotype. The chain links TRBV5-1 to TRBJ2-3, with TRBD1 matching 9 bases. This CDR3 spans 18 amino acids. Germline V lookup: CDR1 SGHRS, CDR2 YFSETQ. The trim removed 2 bases at V and 2 bases at J, leaving 12 bases unmatched. The CDR3: CASSFGGSGTGTTDTQYF. For the CDR3, the DNA is TGCGCCAGCAGCTTTGGGGGATCCGGGACAGGGACCACAGATACGCAGTATTTT.

The sample holds many counts of this clonotype. The chain employs TRBV19 and TRBJ1-1; 7 bases are shared with TRBD1. The junction had 2 bases not matched to a gene; V was cut back by 9 bases and J by 1 base. The CDR3 loop spans 12 amino acids. Germline CDR1 reads LNHDA; CDR2 reads SQIVND (reference sequence). The CDR3 bases are TGTGCCAGCCGGGACAGGAACACTGAAGCTTTCTTT. This gives the protein CASRDRNTEAFF.

This clonotype was found a few times. The gene calls are TRBV20-1 and TRBJ2-3; 12 bases are shared with TRBD2. Trimming removed 8 bases from V and 4 bases from J; junction bases left unmatched: 4. The germline CDR1 and CDR2 sequences are DFQATT and SNEGSKA (reference sequence). This CDR3 comprises 13 residues. This CDR3 is CSPSSGGADTQYF. The CDR3 DNA reads as TGCAGTCCCTCTAGCGGGGGGGCAGATACGCAGTATTTT.

This clonotype was observed at least ten times. The V and J genes are TRBV9 and TRBJ2-2; no clear D. Trimming left V 1 base short and J 6 bases short, with 10 bases between. Germline V gene sequence: CDR1 SGDLS, CDR2 YYNGEE. The CDR3 extends over 14 amino acids. CDR3 DNA: TGTGCCAGCAGCGTAAGCAGCTACGCCGGGGAGCTGTTTTTT. Its translation is CASSVSSYAGELFF. Combining the CDR3 with reference TRBV9 and TRBJ2-2 gives the whole variable domain DSGVTQTPKHLITATGQRVTLRCSPRSGDLSVYWYQQSLDQGLQFLIQYYNGEERAKGNILERFSAQQFPDLHSELNLSSLELGDSALYFCASSVSSYAGELFFGEGSRLTVL.

This clonotype has ten or more counts. The chain links TRBV7-8 to TRBJ1-2, with 12 bases aligning to TRBD1. The CDR3 has 17 residues. After removal of 4 bases from V and 4 bases from J, the junction contained 10 bases not matched to a gene. Germline lookup yields CDR1 SGHVS and CDR2 FQNEAQ. CDR3 sequence: CASSSLTGQGAGYGYTF. The DNA of the CDR3 is TGTGCCAGCAGCTCCCTAACGGGACAGGGGGCCGGCTATGGCTACACCTTC. Based on the CDR3 plus reference TRBV7-8 and TRBJ1-2, the full variable domain is GAGVSQSPRYKVAKRGQDVALRCDPISGHVSLFWYQQALGQGPEFLTYFQNEAQLDKSGLPSDRFFAERPEGSVSTLKIQRTQQEDSAVYLCASSSLTGQGAGYGYTFGSGTRLTVV.

This clonotype showed up many times. The V gene is TRBV28, the J gene TRBJ2-3; 7 positions match TRBD2. CDR1 and CDR2 (germline): MDHEN, SYDVKM. This CDR3 comprises 16 residues. Losses at the gene ends were 7 bases for V and 5 bases for J; bases not matched to a gene: 15. The CDR3 region has the DNA TGTGCCAGCAACCCCCGCGGGGGAGTCGATAAAGATACGCAGTATTTT. Residues: CASNPRGGVDKDTQYF. Looking up the rest from reference TRBV28 and TRBJ2-3 gives the full variable domain: DVKVTQSSRYLVKRTGEKVFLECVQDMDHENMFWYRQDPGLGLRLIYFSYDVKMKEKGDIPEGYSVSREKKERFSLILESASTNQTSMYLCASNPRGGVDKDTQYFGPGTRLTVL.

On this clonotype itself: A read error may be the cause here, since a much bigger clone is one base away. This chain joins TRBV7-3 and TRBJ2-1, with D possibly TRBD1 on 6 matching bases. The CDR3 contains 16 residues. Trimming removed 5 bases from V and 6 bases from J, with 20 bases in between. CDR1 and CDR2 (germline): SGHTA, FQGTGA. CDR3 sequence: CASSPLGAAEGNEQFF. The DNA for the CDR3 is TGTGCCAGCAGCCCCTTGGGGGCGGCAGAGGGCAATGAGCAGTTCTTC. The whole variable domain, remainder taken from reference TRBV7-3 and TRBJ2-1, is GAGVSQTPSNKVTEKGKYVELRCDPISGHTALYWYRQSLGQGPEFLIYFQGTGAADDSGLPNDRFFAVRPEGSVSTLKIQRTERGDSAVYLCASSPLGAAEGNEQFFGPGTRLTVL.

This clonotype was picked up many times. The rearrangement joins TRBV6-5 to TRBJ2-2; D not resolved. V was shortened by 1 base and J by 3 bases, with 3 bases between the two germline ends. The CDR3 covers 13 residues. CDR1 is MNHEY, CDR2 SVGAGI, per germline. CDR3 DNA sequence: TGTGCCAGCAGTTACTACTACACCGGGGAGCTGTTTTTT. Its protein is CASSYYYTGELFF.

The rearrangement joins TRBV18 to TRBJ2-7; D is possibly TRBD1 (5 bases). Trimming pared 1 base from V and 1 base from J, leaving 17 bases between. The germline CDR1 and CDR2 sequences are KGHSH and LQKENI. CDR3 length: 17 residues. CDR3 protein: CASSPRLVQGPSYEQYF. CDR3 sequence (DNA): TGTGCCAGCTCACCACGCCTCGTGCAGGGCCCATCCTACGAGCAGTACTTC.

This clonotype showed up many times. The rearrangement uses TRBV20-1 and TRBJ2-2; no firm D call. The CDR3 is 15 residues long. V was pared by 0 bases and J by 0 bases, with 8 bases between. The V gene's germline CDR1 is DFQATT and CDR2 SNEGSKA (reference sequence). For the CDR3, the DNA is TGCAGTGCTAGAGATAGGCTAACGAACACCGGGGAGCTGTTTTTT. This sequence encodes CSARDRLTNTGELFF.

At least ten counts were recorded for this clonotype. CDR3 coding DNA: TGTGCCAGCAGTGAAACAGGGGGGCCTGGAAACACCATATATTTT. Translation gives CASSETGGPGNTIYF. The rearrangement uses TRBV6-1 and TRBJ1-3, with 8 bases lining up with TRBD1. The CDR3 has 15 residues. The ends lost 2 bases at V and 2 bases at J; junction bases unmatched: 2. Germline V gene sequence: CDR1 MNHNS, CDR2 SASEGT.

This clonotype was detected ten times or more. V usage is TRBV4-3 and J usage is TRBJ2-7; 8 bases map to TRBD1. Looked up from germline, CDR1 is LGHNA and CDR2 is YSLEER. Trimming cost V 5 bases and J 4 bases; bases outside gene matches: 16. This CDR3 spans 17 amino acids. Here the CDR3 DNA reads TGCGCCAGCAGCTTATACTCTTTCGACAGGGGAAGTTACGAGCAGTACTTC. The encoded protein is CASSLYSFDRGSYEQYF.

This clonotype was observed at least ten times. CDR3 residues: CASRGTLDTQYF. Here the CDR3 DNA reads TGTGCCAGCAGGGGTACTCTAGATACGCAGTATTTT. The chain links TRBV11-2 to TRBJ2-3; unclear D gene. The V gene lost 6 bases and the J gene lost 5 bases, with 9 bases spanning the gap. The CDR3 has 12 residues. CDR1 is SGHAT and CDR2 is FQNNGV in the germline V gene.

This clonotype came up a few times. The CDR3 spells CASSYSTSGTYEQYF. In DNA form, the CDR3 reads TGTGCCAGCAGTTACTCGACTAGCGGGACTTACGAGCAGTACTTC. V and J are TRBV6-5 and TRBJ2-7; 11 nucleotides line up with TRBD2. J gave up 4 bases and V 0 bases, and 2 bases lay outside the gene matches. Germline V gene data show CDR1 as MNHEY and CDR2 as SVGAGI. The CDR3 contains 15 residues.

At least ten counts were recorded for this clonotype. This sequence joins TRBV20-1 and TRBJ2-5, with D perhaps TRBD2 (7 bases). V shed 3 bases and J shed 0 bases, with 14 bases lying between them. Germline V lookup: CDR1 DFQATT, CDR2 SNEGSKA (reference sequence). The CDR3 covers 15 residues. The CDR3 DNA sequence: TGCAGTGCTAGTGTTGCGGGGGCGGACCAAGAGACCCAGTACTTC. Translating it yields CSASVAGADQETQYF.

This clonotype was seen repeatedly, ten times or more. The chain links TRBV12-3 or TRBV12-4 to TRBJ2-3, with 10 bases aligning to TRBD1. Losses at the gene ends were 5 bases for V and 6 bases for J; bases not matched to a gene: 5. This CDR3 region has 14 residues. CDR3 sequence (DNA): TGTGCCAGCAGTATGACAGGGGGCAGTGATACGCAGTATTTT. Translation gives CASSMTGGSDTQYF.

This clonotype came up many times. The V call is TRBV12-3 or TRBV12-4, the J call TRBJ2-2, with D unclear. V was trimmed by 7 bases and J by 4 bases, leaving 7 bases between them. This CDR3 is 12 amino acids long. The chain's CDR3 is CASTLGTGELFF. CDR3 DNA sequence: TGTGCCAGCACCCTGGGCACCGGGGAGCTGTTTTTT.

This clonotype occurred many times. The chain has TRBV28 and TRBJ2-7, with TRBD1 matching 10 bases. V lost 8 bases and J lost 2; bases outside the gene matches: 6. The CDR3 totals 14 residues. Germline lookup yields CDR1 MDHEN and CDR2 SYDVKM. Here the CDR3 reads CASLRDRGTYEQYF. Written as DNA, the CDR3 is TGTGCCAGCCTCCGGGACAGGGGCACCTACGAGCAGTACTTC. Variable domain in full (rest from reference TRBV28 and TRBJ2-7): DVKVTQSSRYLVKRTGEKVFLECVQDMDHENMFWYRQDPGLGLRLIYFSYDVKMKEKGDIPEGYSVSREKKERFSLILESASTNQTSMYLCASLRDRGTYEQYFGPGTRLTVT.

This clonotype showed up many times. The V gene is TRBV20-1, the J gene TRBJ2-7; 10 bases fit TRBD2. From germline, CDR1 is DFQATT and CDR2 SNEGSKA (reference sequence). With 8 bases clipped from V and 0 bases from J, the junction kept 7 bases outside the gene matches. The CDR3 is 14 amino acids. This chain's CDR3 is CSFSGGFSSYEQYF. The CDR3 DNA reads as TGCAGTTTTAGCGGGGGGTTCAGCTCCTACGAGCAGTACTTC.

This clonotype was counted ten times or more. V is TRBV4-1 and J is TRBJ2-5; tentative D call: TRBD2 (5 bases). CDR1 MGHRA and CDR2 YSYEKL come from the germline V gene. The CDR3 covers 16 residues. Trimming took 1 base from V and 5 from J, leaving 17 bases between them. CDR3 sequence reads: CASSQVRWTLTETQYF. CDR3 nucleotides: TGCGCCAGCAGCCAAGTTCGATGGACTTTAACGGAGACCCAGTACTTC.

This clonotype was counted at least ten times. This chain links TRBV28 with TRBJ2-5; TRBD1 is a possible D gene (6 bases). This CDR3 region has 17 residues. Trimming cost V 5 bases and J 6 bases, with 25 bases left between them. CDR1 and CDR2 from the germline V gene are MDHEN and SYDVKM. This CDR3 reads CASSPIRGQNLGKTQYF. The CDR3 DNA reads TGTGCCAGCAGTCCTATCCGCGGACAGAATCTCGGAAAGACCCAGTACTTC. Based on the CDR3 plus reference TRBV28 and TRBJ2-5, the full variable domain is DVKVTQSSRYLVKRTGEKVFLECVQDMDHENMFWYRQDPGLGLRLIYFSYDVKMKEKGDIPEGYSVSREKKERFSLILESASTNQTSMYLCASSPIRGQNLGKTQYFGPGTRLLVL.

This clonotype was seen a handful of times. The V gene is TRBV20-1, the J gene TRBJ2-5; 15 nucleotides align to TRBD2. J gave up 2 bases and V 2 bases, and 6 bases lay outside the gene matches. CDR1 and CDR2 from the germline V gene are DFQATT and SNEGSKA (reference sequence). This CDR3 is built from 17 residues. CDR3 bases: TGCAGTGCTAGACCTGGACTAGCGGGGGGGATACAAGAGACCCAGTACTTC. It yields the protein CSARPGLAGGIQETQYF.

This clonotype came up many times. The genes are TRBV6-5 and TRBJ2-2; D not resolved. Trimming took off 7 bases at V and 1 base at J, with 7 bases between the two ends. This CDR3 region has 13 residues. Germline V gene sequence: CDR1 MNHEY, CDR2 SVGAGI. Here the CDR3 reads CASINLNTGELFF. The CDR3, as DNA: TGTGCCAGCATAAACTTGAACACCGGGGAGCTGTTTTTT.

Ten or more counts support this clonotype. The V gene is TRBV28, the J gene TRBJ2-1; 9 nucleotides match TRBD2. V trimming: 0 bases; J trimming: 5 bases; junction bases outside the gene matches: 2. Germline loops: CDR1 MDHEN, CDR2 SYDVKM. There are 15 residues in the CDR3. The CDR3 sequence is CASSLWTSGDNEQFF. Here the CDR3 DNA reads TGTGCCAGCAGTTTATGGACTAGCGGAGACAATGAGCAGTTCTTC.